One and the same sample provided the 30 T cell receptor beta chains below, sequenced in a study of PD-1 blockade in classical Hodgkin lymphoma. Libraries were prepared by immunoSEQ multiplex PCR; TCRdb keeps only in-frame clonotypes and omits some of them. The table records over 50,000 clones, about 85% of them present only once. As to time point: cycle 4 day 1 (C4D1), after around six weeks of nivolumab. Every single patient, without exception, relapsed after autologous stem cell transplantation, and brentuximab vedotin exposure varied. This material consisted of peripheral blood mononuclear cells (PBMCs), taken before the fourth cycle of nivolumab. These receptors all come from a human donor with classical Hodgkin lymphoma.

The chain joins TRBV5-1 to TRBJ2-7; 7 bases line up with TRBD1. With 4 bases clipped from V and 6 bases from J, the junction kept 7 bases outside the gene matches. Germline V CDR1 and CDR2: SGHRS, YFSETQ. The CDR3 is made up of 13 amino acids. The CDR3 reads CASSAADRSEQYF. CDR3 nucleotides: TGCGCCAGCAGCGCGGCGGACAGGTCCGAGCAGTACTTC.

CDR3 loop: CASSLALFQETQYF. Written as DNA, the CDR3 is TGCGCCAGCAGCTTGGCCCTTTTCCAAGAGACCCAGTACTTC. The V and J genes are TRBV5-1 and TRBJ2-5, with D unclear. The germline CDR1 and CDR2 sequences are SGHRS and YFSETQ. The CDR3 is 14 amino acids. Trimming removed 0 bases from V and 1 base from J, with 7 bases in between.

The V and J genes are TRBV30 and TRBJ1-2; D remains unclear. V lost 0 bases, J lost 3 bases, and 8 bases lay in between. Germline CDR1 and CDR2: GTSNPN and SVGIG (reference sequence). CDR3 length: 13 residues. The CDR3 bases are TGTGCCTGGAGTGTCCGGGCCTACTATGGCTACACCTTC. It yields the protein CAWSVRAYYGYTF.

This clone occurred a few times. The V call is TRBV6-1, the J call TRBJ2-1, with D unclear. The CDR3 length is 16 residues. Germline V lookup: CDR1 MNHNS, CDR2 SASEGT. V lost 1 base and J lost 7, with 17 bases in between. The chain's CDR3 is CASSEVTNSAINEQFF. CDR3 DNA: TGTGCCAGCAGTGAAGTTACTAATTCCGCGATAAATGAGCAGTTCTTC.

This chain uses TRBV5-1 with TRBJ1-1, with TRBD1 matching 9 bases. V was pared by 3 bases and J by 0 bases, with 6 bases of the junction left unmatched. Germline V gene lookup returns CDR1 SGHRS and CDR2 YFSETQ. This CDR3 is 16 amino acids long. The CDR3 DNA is TGCGCCAGCAGCTGGGAAGGGACAGGGATGAACACTGAAGCTTTCTTT. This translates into CASSWEGTGMNTEAFF.

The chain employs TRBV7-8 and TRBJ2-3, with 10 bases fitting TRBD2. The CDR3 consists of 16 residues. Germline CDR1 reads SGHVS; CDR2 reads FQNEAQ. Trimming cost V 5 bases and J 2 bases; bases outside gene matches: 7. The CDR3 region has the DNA TGTGCCAGCAGCCAAGCGGGGGGGCTGGACACAGATACGCAGTATTTT. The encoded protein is CASSQAGGLDTDTQYF.

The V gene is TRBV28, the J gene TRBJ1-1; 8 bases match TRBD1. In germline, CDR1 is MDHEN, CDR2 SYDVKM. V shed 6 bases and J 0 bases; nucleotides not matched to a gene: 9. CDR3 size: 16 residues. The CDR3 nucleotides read TGTGCCAGCAGACCTCAGGGGGCGCTTATGAACACTGAAGCTTTCTTT. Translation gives CASRPQGALMNTEAFF.

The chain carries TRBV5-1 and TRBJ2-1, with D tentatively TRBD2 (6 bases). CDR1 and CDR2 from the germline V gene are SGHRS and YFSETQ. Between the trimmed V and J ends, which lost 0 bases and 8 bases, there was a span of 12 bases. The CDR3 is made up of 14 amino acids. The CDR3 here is CASSLEGSGDEQFF. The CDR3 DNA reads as TGCGCCAGCAGCTTGGAAGGTAGCGGCGATGAGCAGTTCTTC.

CDR3 in amino acids: CASSLGTLGAGELFF. CDR3 DNA sequence: TGCGCCAGCAGCTTGGGGACACTAGGGGCCGGGGAGCTGTTTTTT. J is TRBJ2-2 and V is TRBV5-1; perhaps D is TRBD1 or TRBD2 (5 bases each). CDR1 is SGHRS, CDR2 YFSETQ, per germline. V was pared by 0 bases and J by 6 bases, with 12 bases between. This CDR3 comprises 15 residues.

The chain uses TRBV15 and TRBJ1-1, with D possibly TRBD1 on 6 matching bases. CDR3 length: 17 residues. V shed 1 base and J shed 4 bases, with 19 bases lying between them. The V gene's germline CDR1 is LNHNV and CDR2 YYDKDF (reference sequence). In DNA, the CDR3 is TGTGCCACCAGCAGAGGGGGGATCGGGGCAGGGGTCACTGAAGCTTTCTTT. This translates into CATSRGGIGAGVTEAFF.

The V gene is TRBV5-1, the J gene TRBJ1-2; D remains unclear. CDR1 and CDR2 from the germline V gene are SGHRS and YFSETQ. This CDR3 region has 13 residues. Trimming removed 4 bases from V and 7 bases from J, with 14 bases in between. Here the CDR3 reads CASSQYEGSGYTF. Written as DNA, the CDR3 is TGCGCCAGCAGCCAATACGAGGGAAGTGGCTACACCTTC.

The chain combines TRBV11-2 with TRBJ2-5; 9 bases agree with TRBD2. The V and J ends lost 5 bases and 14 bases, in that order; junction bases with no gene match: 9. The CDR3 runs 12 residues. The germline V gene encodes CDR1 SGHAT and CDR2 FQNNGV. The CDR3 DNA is TGTGCCAGCAGCCCGAATGCGGGGGGGGCCTACTTC. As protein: CASSPNAGGAYF.

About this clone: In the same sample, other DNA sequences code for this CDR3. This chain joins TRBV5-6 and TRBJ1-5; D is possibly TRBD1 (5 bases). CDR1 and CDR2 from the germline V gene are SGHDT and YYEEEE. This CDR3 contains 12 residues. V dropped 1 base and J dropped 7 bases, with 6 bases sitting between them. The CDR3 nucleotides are TGTGCCAGCAGCTTGCAGGGACAGCCCCAGCATTTT. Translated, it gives CASSLQGQPQHF.

CDR3 sequence: CASSLTGGNEQFF. The CDR3 DNA sequence: TGTGCCAGCAGCTTAACCGGCGGGAATGAGCAGTTCTTC. This sequence joins TRBV7-9 and TRBJ2-1; D is perhaps TRBD2 (5 bases). Germline assignment: CDR1 SEHNR and CDR2 FQNEAQ (reference sequence). The CDR3 runs to 13 residues. The V end lost 2 bases, the J end lost 7 bases, and 9 bases lay between the germline ends.

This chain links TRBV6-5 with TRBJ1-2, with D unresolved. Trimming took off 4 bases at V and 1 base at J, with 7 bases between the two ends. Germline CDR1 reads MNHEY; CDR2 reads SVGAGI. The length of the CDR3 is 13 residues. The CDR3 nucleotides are TGTGCCAGCAGTTGGGCGAATAACTATGGCTACACCTTC. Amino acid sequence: CASSWANNYGYTF.

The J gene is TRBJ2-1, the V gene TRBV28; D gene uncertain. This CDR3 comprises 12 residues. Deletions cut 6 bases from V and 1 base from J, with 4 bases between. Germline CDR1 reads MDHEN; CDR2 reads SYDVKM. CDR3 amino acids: CASRTSYNEQFF. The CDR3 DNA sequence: TGTGCCAGCAGAACATCCTACAATGAGCAGTTCTTC. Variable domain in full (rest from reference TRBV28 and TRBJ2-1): DVKVTQSSRYLVKRTGEKVFLECVQDMDHENMFWYRQDPGLGLRLIYFSYDVKMKEKGDIPEGYSVSREKKERFSLILESASTNQTSMYLCASRTSYNEQFFGPGTRLTVL.

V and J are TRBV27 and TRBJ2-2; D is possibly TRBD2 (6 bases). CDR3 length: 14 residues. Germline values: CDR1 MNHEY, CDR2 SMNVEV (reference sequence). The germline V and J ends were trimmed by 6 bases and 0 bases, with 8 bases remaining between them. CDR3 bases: TGTGCCAGCAGGCGGGGCGCGAACACCGGGGAGCTGTTTTTT. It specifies CASRRGANTGELFF.

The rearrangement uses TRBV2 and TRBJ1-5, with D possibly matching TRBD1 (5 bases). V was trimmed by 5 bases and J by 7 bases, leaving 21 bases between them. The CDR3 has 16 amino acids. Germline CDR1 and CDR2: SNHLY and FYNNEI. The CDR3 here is CASSPQGRGVNQPQHF. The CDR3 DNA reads TGTGCCAGCAGTCCCCAGGGCAGAGGGGTAAACCAGCCCCAGCATTTT. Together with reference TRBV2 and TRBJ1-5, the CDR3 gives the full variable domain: EPEVTQTPSHQVTQMGQEVILRCVPISNHLYFYWYRQILGQKVEFLVSFYNNEISEKSEIFDDQFSVERPDGSNFTLKIRSTKLEDSAMYFCASSPQGRGVNQPQHFGDGTRLSIL.

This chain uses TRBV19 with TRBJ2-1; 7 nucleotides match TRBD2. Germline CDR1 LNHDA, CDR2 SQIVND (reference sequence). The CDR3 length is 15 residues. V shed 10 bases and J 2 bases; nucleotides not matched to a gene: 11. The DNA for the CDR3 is TGTGCCACCACCGTCATGGCGGGGGCCTACAATGAGCAGTTCTTC. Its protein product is CATTVMAGAYNEQFF.

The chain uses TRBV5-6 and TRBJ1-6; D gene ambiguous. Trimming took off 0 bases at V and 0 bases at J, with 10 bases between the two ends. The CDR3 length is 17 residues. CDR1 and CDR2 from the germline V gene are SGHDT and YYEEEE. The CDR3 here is CASSLGLQSSYNSPLHF. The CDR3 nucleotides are TGTGCCAGCAGCTTGGGCCTTCAGAGCTCCTATAATTCACCCCTCCACTTT.

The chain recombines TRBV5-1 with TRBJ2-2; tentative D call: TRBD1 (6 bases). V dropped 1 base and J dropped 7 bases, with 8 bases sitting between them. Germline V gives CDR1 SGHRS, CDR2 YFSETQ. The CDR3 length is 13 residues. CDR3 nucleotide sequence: TGCGCCAGCAGCTTGAACAGGGTCGGGGAGCTGTTTTTT. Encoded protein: CASSLNRVGELFF.

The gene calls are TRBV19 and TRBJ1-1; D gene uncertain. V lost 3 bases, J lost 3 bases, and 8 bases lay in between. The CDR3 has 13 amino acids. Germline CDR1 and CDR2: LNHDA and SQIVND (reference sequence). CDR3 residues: CASSILGYTEAFF. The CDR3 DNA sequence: TGTGCCAGTAGTATTCTGGGTTACACTGAAGCTTTCTTT.

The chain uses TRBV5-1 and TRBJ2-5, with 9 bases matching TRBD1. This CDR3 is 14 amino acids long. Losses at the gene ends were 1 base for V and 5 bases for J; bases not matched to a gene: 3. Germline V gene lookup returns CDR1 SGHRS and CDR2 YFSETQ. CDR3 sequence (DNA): TGCGCCAGCAGCTTGACCGGGACAGGGGAGACCCAGTACTTC. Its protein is CASSLTGTGETQYF.

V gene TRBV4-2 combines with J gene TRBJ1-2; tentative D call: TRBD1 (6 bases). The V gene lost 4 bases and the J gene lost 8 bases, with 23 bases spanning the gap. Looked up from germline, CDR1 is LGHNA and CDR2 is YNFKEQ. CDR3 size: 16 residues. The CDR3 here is CASSRDQDSPREGYTF. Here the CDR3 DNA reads TGTGCCAGCAGCCGTGATCAGGACAGCCCGCGGGAGGGCTACACCTTC.

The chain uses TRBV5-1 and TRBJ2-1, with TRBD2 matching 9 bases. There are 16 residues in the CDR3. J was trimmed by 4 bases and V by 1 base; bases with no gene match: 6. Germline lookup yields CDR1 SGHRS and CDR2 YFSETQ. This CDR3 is CASSLQAGGHYNEQFF. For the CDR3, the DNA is TGCGCCAGCAGCTTGCAGGCGGGGGGGCATTACAATGAGCAGTTCTTC.

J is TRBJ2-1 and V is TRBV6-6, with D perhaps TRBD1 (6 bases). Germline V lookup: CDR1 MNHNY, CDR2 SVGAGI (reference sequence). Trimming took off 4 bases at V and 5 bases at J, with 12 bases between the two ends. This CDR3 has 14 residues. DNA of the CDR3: TGTGCCAGCAGTTTTGAGGGGGAGAACAATGAGCAGTTCTTC. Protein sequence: CASSFEGENNEQFF.

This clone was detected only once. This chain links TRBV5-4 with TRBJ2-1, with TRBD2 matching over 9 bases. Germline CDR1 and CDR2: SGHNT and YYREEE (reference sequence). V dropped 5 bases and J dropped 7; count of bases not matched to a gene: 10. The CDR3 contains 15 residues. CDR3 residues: CASRQGGGAWNEQFF. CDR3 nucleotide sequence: TGTGCCAGCAGGCAGGGCGGGGGGGCCTGGAATGAGCAGTTCTTC.

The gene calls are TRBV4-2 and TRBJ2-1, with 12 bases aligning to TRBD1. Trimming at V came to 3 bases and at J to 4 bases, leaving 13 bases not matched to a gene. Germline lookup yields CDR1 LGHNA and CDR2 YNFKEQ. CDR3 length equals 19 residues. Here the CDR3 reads CASSQGPGTGGTHYNEQFF. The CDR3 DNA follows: TGTGCCAGCAGCCAGGGTCCCGGGACAGGGGGCACCCATTACAATGAGCAGTTCTTC.

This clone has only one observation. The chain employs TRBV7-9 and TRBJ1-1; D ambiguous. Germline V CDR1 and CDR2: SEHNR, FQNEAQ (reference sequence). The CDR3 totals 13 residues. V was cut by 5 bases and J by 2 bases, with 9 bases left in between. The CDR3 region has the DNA TGTGCCAGCAGCGCTCGGGATAACACTGAAGCTTTCTTT. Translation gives CASSARDNTEAFF.

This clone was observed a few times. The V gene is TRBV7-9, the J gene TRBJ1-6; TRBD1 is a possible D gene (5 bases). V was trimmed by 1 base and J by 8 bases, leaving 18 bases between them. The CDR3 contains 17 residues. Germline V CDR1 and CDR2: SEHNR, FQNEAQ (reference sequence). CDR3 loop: CASSLDPTGTDHSPLHF. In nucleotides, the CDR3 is TGTGCCAGCAGCTTAGATCCTACCGGGACGGATCATTCACCCCTCCACTTT.